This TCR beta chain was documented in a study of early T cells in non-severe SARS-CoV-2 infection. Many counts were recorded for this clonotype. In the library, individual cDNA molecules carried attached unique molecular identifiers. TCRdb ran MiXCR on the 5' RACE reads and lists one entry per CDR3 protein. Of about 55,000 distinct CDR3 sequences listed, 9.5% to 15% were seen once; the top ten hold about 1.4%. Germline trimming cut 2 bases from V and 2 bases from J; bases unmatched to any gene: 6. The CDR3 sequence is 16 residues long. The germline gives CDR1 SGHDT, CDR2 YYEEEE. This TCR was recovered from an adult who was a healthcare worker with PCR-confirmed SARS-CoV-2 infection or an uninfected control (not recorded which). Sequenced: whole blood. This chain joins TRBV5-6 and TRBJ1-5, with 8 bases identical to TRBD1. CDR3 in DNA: TGTGCCAGCAGCTTCCCACAGGGGGGCGGCAATCAGCCCCAGCATTTT. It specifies CASSFPQGGGNQPQHF.